This entry lists 2 T cell receptor beta chains sequenced from one sample in a study of T-cell memory formation after mild COVID-19. TCRdb recomputed calls from the 5' RACE reads with MiXCR, one row per CDR3 protein. The sample has 350,000 to 450,000 distinct CDR3 sequences; roughly 20% are singletons. What was sequenced was PBMCs or a T cell subset sorted from them (not recorded which). These receptors came from an adult woman who had mild COVID-19 (a few samples of this study predate the infection). Cell type and time point are not known.

The chain links TRBV3-1 to TRBJ1-6, with D unresolved. Between the trimmed V and J ends, which lost 7 bases and 8 bases, there was a span of 15 bases. The CDR3 has 14 residues. Germline V CDR1 and CDR2: LGHDT, YNNKEL (reference sequence). The CDR3 spells CASKPGRVYSPLHF. The CDR3 nucleotides read TGTGCCAGCAAGCCAGGACGCGTTTATTCACCCCTCCACTTT. Full variable domain (rest looked up from reference TRBV3-1 and TRBJ1-6): DTAVSQTPKYLVTQMGNDKSIKCEQNLGHDTMYWYKQDSKKFLKIMFSYNNKELIINETVPNRFSPKSPDKAHLNLHINSLELGDSAVYFCASKPGRVYSPLHFGNGTRLTVT.

In regard to this clonotype: The conserved phenylalanine or tryptophan normally closing the CDR3 is absent here, so this likely arose from a read error. It is unclear where the CDR3 begins or ends on the DNA, so no DNA is shown, and the CDR3 is as TCRdb lists it. The chain couples TRBV5-1 to TRBJ2-5; the D call of TRBD1 is as the table states it, not checked on the DNA. The CDR3 region is 12 residues in length, termini included. Germline values: CDR1 SGHRS, CDR2 YFSETQ. The CDR3 loop is CASSLDAGPQFT.